These 7 T cell receptor beta chains share one sample of origin, sequenced in a study of blood T cell repertoires in COVID-19. Sequencing was performed with immunoSEQ multiplex PCR; in TCRdb, only in-frame clones are kept and a portion is missing. Here the sample spans around 270,000 clones, more than 85% being singletons. The sample comprised peripheral blood. The receptors were gathered from a man aged 35 to 55 with acute or convalescent COVID-19.

The chain joins TRBV5-6 to TRBJ2-7; D not certain. Germline CDR1 and CDR2: SGHDT and YYEEEE. The CDR3 is 14 residues long. The V and J ends lost 0 bases and 2 bases respectively, with 9 bases between them. For the CDR3, the DNA is TGTGCCAGCAGCTTGGGCAGTATGCCCTACGAGCAGTACTTC. Amino acids: CASSLGSMPYEQYF.

The chain uses TRBV6-6 and TRBJ1-1; possible D gene TRBD1, 6 bases. V gave up 5 bases and J gave up 7 bases, with 11 bases separating them. This CDR3 is built from 12 residues. Germline CDR1 reads MNHNY; CDR2 reads SVGAGI (reference sequence). The chain's CDR3 is CASSIKTGEAFF. CDR3 coding DNA: TGTGCCAGCAGTATTAAGACAGGTGAAGCTTTCTTT.

The chain recombines TRBV5-1 with TRBJ2-1, with TRBD1 matching 8 bases. The germline gives CDR1 SGHRS, CDR2 YFSETQ. This CDR3 spans 16 amino acids. J lost 3 bases, V lost 1 base, and 6 bases had no gene match. CDR3 DNA: TGCGCCAGCAGCTTGAGGACAGGGAATCGCTACAATGAGCAGTTCTTC. Encoded protein: CASSLRTGNRYNEQFF.

This clone showed up just a few times. The DNA is omitted, as the CDR3 cannot be located on it reliably, and the CDR3 follows TCRdb's listing. The chain joins TRBV6-5 to TRBJ1-4; the tabulated D call, TRBD1, remains unverified against the DNA. The germline CDR1 and CDR2 sequences are MNHEY and SVGAGI. The CDR3 spans 12 residues, counting both ends. CDR3 sequence reads: CASSTSTRKLFF.

This rearrangement joins TRBV3-1 (or the pseudogene TRBV3-2) to TRBJ2-7; 7 positions match TRBD1. With V trimmed by 2 bases and J by 6 bases, 4 bases remained unmatched. CDR1 is LGHDT, CDR2 YNNKEL, per germline (reference sequence). The length of the CDR3 is 13 residues. This CDR3 is CASSQRGGGEQYF. CDR3 bases: TGTGCCAGCAGCCAACGAGGGGGCGGCGAGCAGTACTTC.

The rearrangement uses TRBV5-1 and TRBJ2-7; 10 bases are a match to TRBD1. With V trimmed by 4 bases and J by 5 bases, 6 bases remained unmatched. Per germline, CDR1 SGHRS and CDR2 YFSETQ. The CDR3 extends over 14 amino acids. The CDR3 coding sequence is TGCGCCAGCAGCATACTGACAGGGGGCGACGAGCAGTACTTC. Its translation is CASSILTGGDEQYF.

The J gene is TRBJ1-3, the V gene TRBV29-1; D possibly corresponds to TRBD1 (5 bases). The CDR3 extends over 13 amino acids. CDR1 SQVTM and CDR2 ANQGSEA come from the germline V gene. V was trimmed by 3 bases and J by 4 bases, leaving 10 bases between them. The DNA for the CDR3 is TGCAGCGTTGATCCAGGGAGGGGAAACACCATATATTTT. Its protein is CSVDPGRGNTIYF. Combining the CDR3 with reference TRBV29-1 and TRBJ1-3 gives the whole variable domain SAVISQKPSRDICQRGTSLTIQCQVDSQVTMMFWYRQQPGQSLTLIATANQGSEATYESGFVIDKFPISRPNLTFSTLTVSNMSPEDSSIYLCSVDPGRGNTIYFGEGSWLTVV.